The clone carrying this T cell receptor beta chain was recorded a few times. Its antigen remains unidentified. This sample was taken from a study of cytomegalovirus exposure and HLA in healthy donors. Study findings and constraints: Later findings reportedly placed an Asian-associated ancestry cluster below the 666-donor mean for N-insertions. TRBV6-2, TRBV6-3 and other indistinguishable V segments were excluded. TCR beta V- and J-gene trimming was later associated with a missense DCLRE1C variant.

In nominal health when sampled, donors likely had unrecorded immune exposures nonetheless. 13 Jbeta primers and 60 Vbeta primers were used for the PCR. The data were produced by immunoSEQ multiplex PCR, yet TCRdb's version contains in-frame clones alone and is incomplete. There are about 100,000 clones in the sample; around 80% occur only once, and approximately 4.2% lies in the top ten. Germline V gives CDR1 MNHEY, CDR2 SMNVEV (reference sequence). The CDR3 runs 15 residues. V shed 6 bases and J shed 0 bases, with 14 bases lying between them. The chain employs TRBV27 and TRBJ1-2, with D tentatively TRBD1 (5 bases). Sequencing used PBMCs. The clonotype comes from a female donor in good health and CMV-seropositive. Here the CDR3 reads CASSTLTGANYGYTF. The CDR3 bases are TGTGCCAGCAGCACGCTTACAGGAGCTAACTATGGCTACACCTTC.